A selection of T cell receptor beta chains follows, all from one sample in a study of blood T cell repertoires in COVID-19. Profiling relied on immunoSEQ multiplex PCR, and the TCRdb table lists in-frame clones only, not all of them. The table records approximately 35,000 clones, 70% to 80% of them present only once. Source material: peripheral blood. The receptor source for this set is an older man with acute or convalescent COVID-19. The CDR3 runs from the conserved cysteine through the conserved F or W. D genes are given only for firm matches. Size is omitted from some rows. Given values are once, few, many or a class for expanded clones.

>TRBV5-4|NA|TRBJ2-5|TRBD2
CASSRTSGSGETQYF
TGTGCCAGCAGCAGGACTAGCGGGAGTGGAGAGACCCAGTACTTC
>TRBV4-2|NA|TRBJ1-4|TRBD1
CASSQDVGGQGNEKLFF
TGTGCCAGCAGCCAAGATGTCGGGGGACAGGGGAATGAAAAACTGTTTTTT
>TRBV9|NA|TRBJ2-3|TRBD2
CASSFSGRVVDTQYF
TGTGCCAGCAGCTTTAGCGGGAGGGTCGTGGATACGCAGTATTTT
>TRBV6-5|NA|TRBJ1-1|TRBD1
CASRGQGFTEAFF
TGTGCCAGCAGGGGACAGGGGTTCACTGAAGCTTTCTTT
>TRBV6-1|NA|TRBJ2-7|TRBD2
CASSDRPASGTKQYF
TGTGCCAGCAGTGACCGGCCCGCTAGCGGGACTAAGCAGTACTTC
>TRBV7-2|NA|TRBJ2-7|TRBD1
CASSSDRYYEQYF
TGTGCCAGCAGCTCGGACAGGTATTACGAGCAGTACTTC
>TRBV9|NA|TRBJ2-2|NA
CASSRGQGGTGELFF
TGTGCCAGCAGCCGAGGACAGGGAGGGACCGGGGAGCTGTTTTTT
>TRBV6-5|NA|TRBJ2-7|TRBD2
CASSPTSGQYEQYF
TGTGCCAGCAGTCCGACTAGCGGACAGTACGAGCAGTACTTC
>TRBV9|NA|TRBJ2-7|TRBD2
CASSVNTGLAFEQYF
TGTGCCAGCAGCGTAAATACAGGACTAGCGTTCGAGCAGTACTTC
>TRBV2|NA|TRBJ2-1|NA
CASSASGALNNEQFF
TGTGCCAGCAGCGCCTCGGGAGCCCTGAACAATGAGCAGTTCTTC
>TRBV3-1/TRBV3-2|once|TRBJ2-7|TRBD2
CASSQVGGAGGGPVYEQYF
TGTGCCAGCAGCCAAGTAGGCGGTGCGGGGGGCGGGCCTGTATACGAGCAGTACTTC
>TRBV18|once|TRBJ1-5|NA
CASSPPISAGRDQPQHF
TGTGCCAGCTCACCACCGATTTCAGCAGGGAGGGATCAGCCCCAGCATTTT
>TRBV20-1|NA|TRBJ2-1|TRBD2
CSASGLAGAMGQFF
TGCAGTGCTAGTGGCCTAGCGGGCGCCATGGGACAGTTCTTC
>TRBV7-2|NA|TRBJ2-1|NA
CASSLEESGRYNEQFF
TGTGCCAGCAGCTTAGAAGAAAGCGGCCGATACAATGAGCAGTTCTTC
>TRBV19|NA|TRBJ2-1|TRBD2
CASSILAGVSYNEQFF
TGTGCCAGTAGTATATTGGCGGGAGTGTCCTACAATGAGCAGTTCTTC
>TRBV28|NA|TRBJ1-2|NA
CASTPGGGNLGGYTF
TGTGCCAGCACCCCGGGAGGGGGAAACTTGGGTGGCTACACCTTC
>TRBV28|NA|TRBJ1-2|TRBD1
CASRDRGPKDGYTF
TGTGCCAGCCGAGACAGGGGGCCGAAGGATGGCTACACCTTC
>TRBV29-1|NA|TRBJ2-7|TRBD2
CSVEALAGGRYEQYF
TGCAGCGTTGAAGCACTAGCGGGGGGGCGATACGAGCAGTACTTC
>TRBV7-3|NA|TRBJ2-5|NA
CASSFSGGARETQYF
TGTGCCAGCAGCTTTTCCGGGGGAGCCCGGGAGACCCAGTACTTC
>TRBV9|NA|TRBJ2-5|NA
CASSLSPQETQYF
TGTGCCAGCAGTCTTAGCCCTCAAGAGACCCAGTACTTC
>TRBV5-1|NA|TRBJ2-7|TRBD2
CASSSSGSVKDEQYF
TGCGCCAGCAGCTCTAGCGGGAGTGTCAAAGACGAGCAGTACTTC
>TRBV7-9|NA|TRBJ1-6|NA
CASSSAVGSPLHF
TGTGCCAGCAGCTCGGCAGTGGGCTCACCCCTCCACTTT
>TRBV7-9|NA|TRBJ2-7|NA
CASSHTRGAQDEQYF
TGTGCCAGCAGCCACACACGGGGGGCGCAGGACGAGCAGTACTTC
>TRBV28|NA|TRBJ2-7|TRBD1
CASDPGTGSSYEQYF
TGTGCCAGCGACCCCGGGACAGGGTCATCCTACGAGCAGTACTTC
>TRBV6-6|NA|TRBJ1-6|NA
CASTQTGRNSPLHF
TGTGCCAGCACCCAGACAGGACGGAATTCACCCCTCCACTTT
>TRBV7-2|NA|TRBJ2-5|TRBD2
CASSLSAGEGETQYF
TGTGCCAGCAGCTTATCCGCGGGGGAGGGCGAGACCCAGTACTTC
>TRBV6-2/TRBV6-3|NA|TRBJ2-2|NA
CASSKGGLNTGELFF
TGTGCCAGCAGTAAAGGAGGCCTGAACACCGGGGAGCTGTTTTTT
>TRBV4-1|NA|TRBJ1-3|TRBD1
CASSQRQGARGNTIYF
TGCGCCAGCAGCCAACGACAGGGGGCCCGTGGAAACACCATATATTTT
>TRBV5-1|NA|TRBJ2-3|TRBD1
CASSSVGTGSTDTQYF
TGCGCCAGCAGCTCGGTGGGGACAGGGAGCACAGATACGCAGTATTTT
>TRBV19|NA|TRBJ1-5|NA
CASSISFRGSNQPQHF
TGTGCCAGTAGTATTTCATTTAGGGGGAGCAATCAGCCCCAGCATTTT
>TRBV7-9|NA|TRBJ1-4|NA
CASSQGHINEKLFF
TGTGCCAGCAGCCAGGGACACATAAATGAAAAACTGTTTTTT
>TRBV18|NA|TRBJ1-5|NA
CASSPSPTGFSNQPQHF
TGTGCCAGCTCACCATCCCCCACAGGGTTTAGCAATCAGCCCCAGCATTTT
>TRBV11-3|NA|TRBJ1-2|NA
CASSLTGAGDGYTF
TGTGCCAGCAGCTTAACGGGGGCGGGGGATGGCTACACCTTC
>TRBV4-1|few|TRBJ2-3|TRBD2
CASSQGGLASRDTQYF
TGCGCCAGCAGCCAAGGAGGACTAGCGAGTAGAGATACGCAGTATTTT
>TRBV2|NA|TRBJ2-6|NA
CASSVGVSGANVLTF
TGTGCCAGCAGTGTCGGTGTCTCTGGGGCCAACGTCCTGACTTTC
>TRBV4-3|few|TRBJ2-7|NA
CASSQGIAREKSPPNEQYF
TGCGCCAGCAGCCAAGGAATAGCCAGGGAAAAAAGCCCGCCAAACGAGCAGTACTTC
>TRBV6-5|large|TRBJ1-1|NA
CASSSQGATEAFF
TGTGCCAGCAGTTCCCAAGGGGCCACTGAAGCTTTCTTT
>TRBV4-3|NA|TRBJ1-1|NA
CASSQDLGTGEAFF
TGCGCCAGCAGCCAAGATCTGGGAACAGGTGAAGCTTTCTTT
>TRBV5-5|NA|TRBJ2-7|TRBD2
CASSLERESYEQYF
TGTGCCAGCAGCTTGGAGCGGGAGAGCTACGAGCAGTACTTC
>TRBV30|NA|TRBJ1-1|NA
CAWSPKNTEAFF
TGTGCCTGGAGTCCAAAGAACACTGAAGCTTTCTTT